These T cell receptor beta chains were read from a single sample in a study of CD8 T cells in Susac syndrome. TCRdb processed the immunoSEQ multiplex PCR reads anew with MiXCR; each CDR3 protein has one entry. The profile shows hundreds of thousands of distinct CDR3 sequences, approximately 92% of them singletons. The sample was CD4+ T cells from PBMCs. The receptors shown here come from a human donor with multiple sclerosis. Each CDR3 is given with its conserved first and last residue.

j_call,v_call,cdr3_aa
TRBJ2-7,TRBV7-6,CASSPGRAGGSYEQYF
TRBJ1-1,TRBV7-8,CASSASLDTEAFF
TRBJ2-5,TRBV19,CASGQSQETQYF
TRBJ1-1,TRBV30,CAWIGRSNTEAFF
TRBJ2-3,TRBV21-1,CASRIKPRGPTDTQYF
TRBJ2-3,TRBV11-2,CASSLWAGATDTQYF
TRBJ2-5,TRBV29-1,CSGRGGLETQYF
TRBJ1-4,TRBV27,CASSGRGTNEKLFF
TRBJ2-5,TRBV20-1,CSARDSNGQETQYF
TRBJ2-3,TRBV9,CASSVAGGAGDTQYF
TRBJ2-3,TRBV29-1,CSVEEFQGTNTQYF
TRBJ2-7,TRBV2,CASGKAGTYEQYF
TRBJ1-1,TRBV4-1,CASSRGGGLTEAFF
TRBJ2-1,TRBV9,CASSVGTGVYHEQFF
TRBJ1-5,TRBV7-2,CASSFGTGKQPQHF
TRBJ1-1,TRBV6-5,CASSYLRWGTRTEAFF